The clone carrying this TCR beta chain is a singleton in its sample. This entry belongs to a study of Tregs in tolerant kidney transplant recipients. Study-wide background: Mixed chimerism was transient after nonmyeloablative marrow transplants from related graft donors.

Unstimulated regulatory T cells (CD4+CD25+CD127-), CD4+CD25- non-regulatory cells, CD4 and CD8 cells were FACS-sorted from thawed PBMCs. Produced via immunoSEQ multiplex PCR; TCRdb's table is partial and in-frame only. The sample has roughly 99,000 clones, 80% to 95% seen once. V lost 4 bases to trimming and J lost 4 bases; unmatched junction nucleotides: 6. Germline-derived CDR1 and CDR2 are SQVTM and ANQGSEA. This CDR3 has 15 amino acids. The specimen comprised CD4+ T cells from blood, sampled before the transplant. The clonotype comes from a human donor who received a combined kidney and bone marrow transplant. This chain connects TRBV29-1 to TRBJ2-2; 10 bases agree with TRBD1. CDR3 sequence: CSVVRRTGGTGELFF. The CDR3 bases are TGCAGCGTTGTCCGGCGGACAGGGGGCACCGGGGAGCTGTTTTTT.